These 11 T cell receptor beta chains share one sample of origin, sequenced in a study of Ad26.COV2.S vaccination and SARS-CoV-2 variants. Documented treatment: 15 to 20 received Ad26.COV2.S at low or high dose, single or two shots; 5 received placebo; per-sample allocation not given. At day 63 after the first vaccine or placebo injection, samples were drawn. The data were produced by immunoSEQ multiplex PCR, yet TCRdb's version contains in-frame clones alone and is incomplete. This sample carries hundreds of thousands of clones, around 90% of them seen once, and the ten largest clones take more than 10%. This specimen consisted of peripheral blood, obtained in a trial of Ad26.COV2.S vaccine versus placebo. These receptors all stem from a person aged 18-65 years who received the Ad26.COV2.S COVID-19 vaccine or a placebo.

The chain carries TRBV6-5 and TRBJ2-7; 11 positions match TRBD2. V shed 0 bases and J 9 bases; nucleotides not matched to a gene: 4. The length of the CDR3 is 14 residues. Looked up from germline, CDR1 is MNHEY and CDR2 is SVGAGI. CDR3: CASSYSASGRSQYF. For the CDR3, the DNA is TGTGCCAGCAGTTACTCGGCTAGCGGGAGGTCGCAGTACTTC.

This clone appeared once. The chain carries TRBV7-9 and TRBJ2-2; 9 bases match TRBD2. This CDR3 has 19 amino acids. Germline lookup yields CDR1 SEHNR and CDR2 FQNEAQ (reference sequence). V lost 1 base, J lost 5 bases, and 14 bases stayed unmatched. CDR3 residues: CASSLDMASGVQVTGELFF. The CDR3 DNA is TGTGCCAGCAGCTTAGATATGGCTAGCGGGGTCCAAGTGACCGGGGAGCTGTTTTTT.

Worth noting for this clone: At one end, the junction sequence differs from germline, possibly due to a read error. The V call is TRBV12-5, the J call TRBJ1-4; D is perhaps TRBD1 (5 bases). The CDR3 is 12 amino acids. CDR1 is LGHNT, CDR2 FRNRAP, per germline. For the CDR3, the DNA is TGTGCTAGTGGTTTGTTAGACCGGGACCTGCTTTTT. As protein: CASGLLDRDLLF.

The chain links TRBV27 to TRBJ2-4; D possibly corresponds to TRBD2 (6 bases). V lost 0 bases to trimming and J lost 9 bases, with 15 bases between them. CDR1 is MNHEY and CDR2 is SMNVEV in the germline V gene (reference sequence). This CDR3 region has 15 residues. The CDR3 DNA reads TGTGCCAGCAGTTTATCTGTCGGGAGTGGGCTCATTCAGTACTTC. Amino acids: CASSLSVGSGLIQYF.

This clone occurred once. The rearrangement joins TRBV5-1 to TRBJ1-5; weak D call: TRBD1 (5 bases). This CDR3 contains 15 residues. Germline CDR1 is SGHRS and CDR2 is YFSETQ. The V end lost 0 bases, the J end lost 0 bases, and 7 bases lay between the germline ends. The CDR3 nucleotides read TGCGCCAGCAGCTTGGGGGGCAGTAGCAATCAGCCCCAGCATTTT. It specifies CASSLGGSSNQPQHF.

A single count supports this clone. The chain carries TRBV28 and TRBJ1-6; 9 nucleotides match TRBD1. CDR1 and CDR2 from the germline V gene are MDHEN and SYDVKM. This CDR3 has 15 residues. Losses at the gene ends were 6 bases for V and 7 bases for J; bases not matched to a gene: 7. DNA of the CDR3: TGTGCCAGCAGCCCCCGACAGGGGGAGAATTCACCCCTCCACTTT. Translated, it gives CASSPRQGENSPLHF.

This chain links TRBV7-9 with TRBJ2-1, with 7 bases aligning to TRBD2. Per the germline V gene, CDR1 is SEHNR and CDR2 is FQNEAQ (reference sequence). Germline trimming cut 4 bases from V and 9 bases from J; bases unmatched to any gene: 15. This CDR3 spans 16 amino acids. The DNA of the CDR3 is TGTGCCAGCAGCTCGCTGGGGGGGTCCACTAGTGGTGAGCAGTTCTTC. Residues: CASSSLGGSTSGEQFF.

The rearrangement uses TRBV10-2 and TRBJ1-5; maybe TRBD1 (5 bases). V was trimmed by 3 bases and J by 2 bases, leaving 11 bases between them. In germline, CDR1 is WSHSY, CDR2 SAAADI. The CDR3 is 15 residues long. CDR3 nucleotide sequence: TGCGCCAGCAGTGACCTCGACAGCCGCAATCAGCCCCAGCATTTT. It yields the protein CASSDLDSRNQPQHF.

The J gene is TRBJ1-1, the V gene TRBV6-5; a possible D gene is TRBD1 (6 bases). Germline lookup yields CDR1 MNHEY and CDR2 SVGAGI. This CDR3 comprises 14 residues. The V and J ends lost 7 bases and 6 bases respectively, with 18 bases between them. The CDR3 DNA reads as TGTGCCAGCACCCGAGACGGGGGCAACGCTGAAGCTTTCTTT. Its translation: CASTRDGGNAEAFF.

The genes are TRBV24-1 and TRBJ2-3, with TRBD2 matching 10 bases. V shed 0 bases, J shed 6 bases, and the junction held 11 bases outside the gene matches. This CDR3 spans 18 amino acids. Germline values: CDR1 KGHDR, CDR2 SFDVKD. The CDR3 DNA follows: TGTGCCACCAGTGATTTGCAGCTGGTAGCGGGAGGAATGGATACGCAGTATTTT. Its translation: CATSDLQLVAGGMDTQYF.

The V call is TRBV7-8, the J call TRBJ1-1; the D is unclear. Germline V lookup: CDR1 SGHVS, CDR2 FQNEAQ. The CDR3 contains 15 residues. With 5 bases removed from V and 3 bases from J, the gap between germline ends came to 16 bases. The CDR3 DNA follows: TGTGCCAGCAGCCCCCCGGGCAGGCGGGACACTGAAGCTTTCTTT. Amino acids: CASSPPGRRDTEAFF. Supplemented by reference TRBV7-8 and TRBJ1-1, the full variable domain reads GAGVSQSPRYKVAKRGQDVALRCDPISGHVSLFWYQQALGQGPEFLTYFQNEAQLDKSGLPSDRFFAERPEGSVSTLKIQRTQQEDSAVYLCASSPPGRRDTEAFFGQGTRLTVV.